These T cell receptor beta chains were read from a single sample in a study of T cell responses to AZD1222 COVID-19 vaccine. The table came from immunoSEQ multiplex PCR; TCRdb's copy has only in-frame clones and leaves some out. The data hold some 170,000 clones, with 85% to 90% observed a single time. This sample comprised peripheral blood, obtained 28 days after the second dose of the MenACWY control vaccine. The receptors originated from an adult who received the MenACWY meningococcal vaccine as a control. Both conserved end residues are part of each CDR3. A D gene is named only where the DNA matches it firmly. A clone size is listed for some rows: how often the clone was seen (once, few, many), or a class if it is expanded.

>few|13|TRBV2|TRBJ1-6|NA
TGTGCCAGCAGTGGCTCACAAAATTCACCCCTCCACTTT
CASSGSQNSPLHF
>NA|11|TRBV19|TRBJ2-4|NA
TGTGCCAGTAGTACCGGGGACATTCAGTACTTC
CASSTGDIQYF
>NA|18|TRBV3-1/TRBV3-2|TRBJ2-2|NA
TGTGCCAGCAGCCAAGATTCGGGGGTAGTGAGGGACACCGGGGAGCTGTTTTTT
CASSQDSGVVRDTGELFF
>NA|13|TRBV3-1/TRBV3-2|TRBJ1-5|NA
TGTGCCAGCAGCCGACAGAGCAATCAGCCCCAGCATTTT
CASSRQSNQPQHF
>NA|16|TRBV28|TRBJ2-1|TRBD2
TGTGCCAGCAGTTCTCCTCTAGCGGGAGGGCCATATGAGCAGTTCTTC
CASSSPLAGGPYEQFF
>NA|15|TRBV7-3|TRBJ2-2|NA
TGTGCCAGCAGCATAACCGGGACTCTGACCGGGGAGCTGTTTTTT
CASSITGTLTGELFF
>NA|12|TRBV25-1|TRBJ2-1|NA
TGTGCCAGCAGTTGGGGGCCTAATGAGCAGTTCTTC
CASSWGPNEQFF
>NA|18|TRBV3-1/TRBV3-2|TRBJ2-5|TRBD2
TGTGCCAGCAGAAGACGCCTGGACCTCAGCGGGGCACAAGAGACCCAGTACTTC
CASRRRLDLSGAQETQYF
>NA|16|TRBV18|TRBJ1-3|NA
TGTGCCAGCTCAGAAAGGGATTACGTCTCTGGAAACACCATATATTTT
CASSERDYVSGNTIYF
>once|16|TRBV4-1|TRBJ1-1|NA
TGCGCCAGCAGCCAAGGAGTGTTGGGAGGGAACACTGAAGCTTTCTTT
CASSQGVLGGNTEAFF
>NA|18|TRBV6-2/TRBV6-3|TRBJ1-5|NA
TGTGCCAGCAGTTACACTAACGGGGGGGGTAATAGCAATCAGCCCCAGCATTTT
CASSYTNGGGNSNQPQHF
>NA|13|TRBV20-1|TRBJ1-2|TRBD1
TGCAGTGCTAGTGACCCGGGACAGGCGGTATGCACCTTC
CSASDPGQAVCTF
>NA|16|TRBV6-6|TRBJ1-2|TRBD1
TGTGCCAGCAGTAACAACCCGACAGGGAGTAGATATGGCTACACCTTC
CASSNNPTGSRYGYTF
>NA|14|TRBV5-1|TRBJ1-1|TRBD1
TGCGCCAGCAGCTCGGGGACAGCGAACACTGAAGCTTTCTTT
CASSSGTANTEAFF
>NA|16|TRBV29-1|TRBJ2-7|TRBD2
TGCAGCGTTGAATTTAGGGAGGGATTTCGGGATTACGAGCAGTACTTC
CSVEFREGFRDYEQYF
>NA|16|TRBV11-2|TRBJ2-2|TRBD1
TGTGCCAGCAGCTACGGACAGGGGGCAAACACCGGGGAGCTGTTTTTT
CASSYGQGANTGELFF
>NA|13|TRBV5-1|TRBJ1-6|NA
TGCGCCAGCAGCGGGACCAGGGACTCACCCCTCCACTTT
CASSGTRDSPLHF
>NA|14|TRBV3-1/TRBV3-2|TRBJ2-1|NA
TGTGCCAGCACCCAAGGACGGGTCTACAATGAGCAGTTCTTC
CASTQGRVYNEQFF
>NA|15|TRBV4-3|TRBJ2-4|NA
TGCGCCAGCAGTCCCTCCAGGGTTAGGGGGGACATTCAGTACTTC
CASSPSRVRGDIQYF
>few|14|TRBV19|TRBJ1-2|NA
TGTGCCAGTAGTATAGCGGACAGCGGCTATGGCTACACCTTC
CASSIADSGYGYTF
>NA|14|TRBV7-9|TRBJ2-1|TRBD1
TGTGCCAGCAGCACCCGGACAGGGTCTAATGAGCAGTTCTTC
CASSTRTGSNEQFF
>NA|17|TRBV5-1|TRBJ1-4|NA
TGCGCCAGCAGCCTGACCAGACTCAGCGGGGGTAGAGAAAAACTGTTTTTT
CASSLTRLSGGREKLFF
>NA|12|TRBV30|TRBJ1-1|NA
TGTGCCTGGTGTCAGGGGCCGTTGGAAGCTTTCTTT
CAWCQGPLEAFF
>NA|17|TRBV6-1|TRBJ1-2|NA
TGTGCCAGCAGTGAAGCGTGGGTGGTTTTACAGGGCAGTGGCTACACCTTC
CASSEAWVVLQGSGYTF
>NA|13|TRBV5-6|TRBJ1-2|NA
TGTGCCAGCAGCTACAGGGATGTCTATGGCTACACCTTC
CASSYRDVYGYTF
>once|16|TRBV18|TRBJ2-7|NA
TGTGCCAGCTCACCCGATAGCGGAATTGTGTCATACGAGCAGTACTTC
CASSPDSGIVSYEQYF
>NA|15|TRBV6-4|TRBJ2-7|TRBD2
TGTGCCAGCAGTGTCGGGAGGGGACCGTCGGACGAGCAGTACTTC
CASSVGRGPSDEQYF
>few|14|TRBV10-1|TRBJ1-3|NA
TGCGCCAGCAGTGACGGAGTCTCTGGAAACACCATATATTTT
CASSDGVSGNTIYF
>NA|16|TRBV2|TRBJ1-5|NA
TGTGCCAGCAGTCAATCTAGACAGTTCCCCAATCAGCCCCAGCATTTT
CASSQSRQFPNQPQHF
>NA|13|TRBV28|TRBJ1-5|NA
TGTGCCAGCACCGGCAGGTCCTATCAGCCCCAGCATTTT
CASTGRSYQPQHF
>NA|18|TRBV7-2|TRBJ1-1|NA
TGTGCCAGCAGCCAATTCGGAGGGTATGAGGCCTTGAACACTGAAGCTTTCTTT
CASSQFGGYEALNTEAFF
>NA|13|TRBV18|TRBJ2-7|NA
TGTGCCAGCTCACCGGGGACGGGACGCGAGCAGTACTTC
CASSPGTGREQYF
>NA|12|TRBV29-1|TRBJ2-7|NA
TGCAGCGTTGGCACAGTTTCCTACGAGCAGTACTTC
CSVGTVSYEQYF
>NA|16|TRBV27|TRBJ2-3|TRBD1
TGTGCCAGCAGTCCGGGACAGGGCTATTGGGCGGATACGCAGTATTTT
CASSPGQGYWADTQYF
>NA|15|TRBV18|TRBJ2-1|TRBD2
TGTGCCAGCTCACCGAAACTAGCGGGAGGGGACGAGCAGTTCTTC
CASSPKLAGGDEQFF
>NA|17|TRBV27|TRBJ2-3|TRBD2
TGTGCCAGCAGACTCGACCCGACTAGCGGCCTAACAGATACGCAGTATTTT
CASRLDPTSGLTDTQYF
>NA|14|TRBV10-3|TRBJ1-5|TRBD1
TGTGCCATCAGACAGGGGGCTGGCAATCAGCCCCAGCATTTT
CAIRQGAGNQPQHF
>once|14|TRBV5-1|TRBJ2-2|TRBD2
TGTGGGTCCACCCAGGGAGGGCCAACCGGGGAGCTGTTTTTT
CGSTQGGPTGELFF
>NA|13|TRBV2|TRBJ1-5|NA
TGTGCCAGCAGCCGGCAAAGCAATCAGCCCCAGCATTTT
CASSRQSNQPQHF
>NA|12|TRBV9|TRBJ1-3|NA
TGTGCCAGCAGCGTACTAGAGGGCACCATATATTTT
CASSVLEGTIYF
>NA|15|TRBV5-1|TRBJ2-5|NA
TGCGCCAGCAGCTTCAGGGGGGTTACCCAAGAGACCCAGTACTTC
CASSFRGVTQETQYF
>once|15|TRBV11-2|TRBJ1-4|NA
TGTGCCAGCAGAAGTGGGAGCTCAACTAATGAAAAACTGTTTTTT
CASRSGSSTNEKLFF
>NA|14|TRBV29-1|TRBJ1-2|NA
TGCAGCGTGGTGCGGGGATTCGATACTTATGGCTACACCTTC
CSVVRGFDTYGYTF
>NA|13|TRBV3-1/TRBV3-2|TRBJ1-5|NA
TGTGCCAGCAGCCAAAATCTGGATCAGCCCCAGCATTTT
CASSQNLDQPQHF
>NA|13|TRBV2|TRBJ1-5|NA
TGTGCCAGCCAGACGTTAAGAGATCAGCCCCAGCATTTT
CASQTLRDQPQHF
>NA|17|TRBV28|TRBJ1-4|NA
TGTGCCAGCAGTTTTTTCCGTGGGGGTGCCACTAATGAAAAACTGTTTTTT
CASSFFRGGATNEKLFF
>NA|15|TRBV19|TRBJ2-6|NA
TGTGCCAGTAGCTGGTTCGGGGCCGGGGCCAACGTCCTGACTTTC
CASSWFGAGANVLTF
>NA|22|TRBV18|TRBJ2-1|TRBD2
TGTGCCAGCTCACCACCGCTAGGGATTTCGACTAGCGGGAGCCTGCCATACAATGAGCAGTTCTTC
CASSPPLGISTSGSLPYNEQFF
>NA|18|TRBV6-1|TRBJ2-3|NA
TGTGCCAGCAGTGCGGTTAATAAGGATTTCTTCTTCTGGGATACGCAGTATTTT
CASSAVNKDFFFWDTQYF
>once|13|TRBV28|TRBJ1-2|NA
TGTGCCAGCAGTTTAGGACAACACTATGGCTACACCTTC
CASSLGQHYGYTF